Sequencing of this T cell receptor (beta chain) was carried out in a study of blood T cells in healthy people across ages. A J-beta primer mix and a sample-barcoded 5' primer were used in a second PCR of about 7 to 12 cycles. TCRdb redid the calling of the 5' RACE reads with MiXCR, one entry per CDR3 protein. The table has about 970,000 distinct CDR3 sequences, roughly 50% seen once. The count of this clonotype is one. The CDR3 length is 15 residues. The ends were cut back, 1 base at V and 5 bases at J, with 16 bases in the middle. Germline assignment: CDR1 DFQATT and CDR2 SNEGSKA (reference sequence).

This chain links TRBV20-1 with TRBJ2-3; D ambiguous. The sequencing input was blood. The TCR sequence derives from a woman aged 60-75 years in good health. This chain's CDR3 is CSARGGRRIEDTQYF. The DNA for the CDR3 is TGCAGTGCTAGAGGGGGAAGGAGAATCGAAGATACGCAGTATTTT.